The 17 T cell receptor beta chains presented below share a single source sample, sequenced in a study of T cells in Graves' hyperthyroidism and ophthalmopathy. Amplified TCR beta CDR3 regions came from RNA transcripts. The primer set for the first-round RT-PCR of the TCR CDR3 was HTBI. MiXCR, run by TCRdb on the multiplex PCR reads, gives a single entry per CDR3 protein. The sample consists of 500,000 to 750,000 distinct CDR3 sequences, 15% to 17% of them appearing once. Sample: blood. The receptor set was obtained from a woman under 40 with Graves' hyperthyroidism.

This clonotype showed up many times. This chain uses TRBV12-3 or TRBV12-4 with TRBJ2-7; D perhaps matches TRBD2 (5 bases). The V end lost 4 bases, the J end lost 2 bases, and 12 bases lay between the germline ends. CDR3 size: 14 residues. CDR3 protein: CASSSPDSPYEQYF. CDR3 nucleotides: TGTGCCAGCAGTTCCCCGGACTCCCCCTACGAGCAGTACTTC.

This clonotype was observed a few times. The chain carries TRBV5-1 and TRBJ1-3; perhaps TRBD1 as D (6 bases). The CDR3 contains 16 residues. The germline V gene has CDR1 SGHRS and CDR2 YFSETQ. V was clipped by 4 bases and J by 3 bases, with 17 bases between them. The CDR3 protein is CASSPFTGPVGNTIYF. The CDR3 nucleotides are TGCGCCAGCAGCCCGTTTACAGGGCCGGTTGGAAACACCATATATTTT. Combining the CDR3 with reference TRBV5-1 and TRBJ1-3 gives the whole variable domain KAGVTQTPRYLIKTRGQQVTLSCSPISGHRSVSWYQQTPGQGLQFLFEYFSETQRNKGNFPGRFSGRQFSNSRSEMNVSTLELGDSALYLCASSPFTGPVGNTIYFGEGSWLTVV.

This clonotype has a count of ten or more. The chain recombines TRBV19 with TRBJ1-5, with 7 bases aligning to TRBD1. Germline V lookup: CDR1 LNHDA, CDR2 SQIVND (reference sequence). V was pared by 5 bases and J by 5 bases, with 9 bases of the junction left unmatched. This CDR3 contains 15 residues. The CDR3 sequence is CASSAGQTNYQPQHF. The DNA of the CDR3 is TGTGCCAGTAGTGCGGGACAGACGAACTATCAGCCCCAGCATTTT. Full variable domain (outside the CDR3, taken from reference TRBV19 and TRBJ1-5): DGGITQSPKYLFRKEGQNVTLSCEQNLNHDAMYWYRQDPGQGLRLIYYSQIVNDFQKGDIAEGYSVSREKKESFPLTVTSAQKNPTAFYLCASSAGQTNYQPQHFGDGTRLSIL.

CDR3 nucleotides: TGCGCCAGCAGCCACGCGACAGGCACCAAACTAGCGGGAGAGGAGCAGTACTTC. Translated, it gives CASSHATGTKLAGEEQYF. V is TRBV4-3 and J is TRBJ2-7; TRBD2 matches at 11 bases. V was clipped by 3 bases and J by 7 bases; unmatched bases: 17. The CDR3 has 18 amino acids. Per germline, CDR1 LGHNA and CDR2 YSLEER.

The chain is built from TRBV6-1 and TRBJ1-2, with TRBD1 matching over 10 bases. The CDR3 loop spans 14 amino acids. Germline V gene sequence: CDR1 MNHNS, CDR2 SASEGT. The trim removed 8 bases at V and 5 bases at J, leaving 8 bases unmatched. As DNA, the CDR3 is TGTGCCAGCCGCTCGGGACAGGGGATATATGGCTACACCTTC. It specifies CASRSGQGIYGYTF.

This chain connects TRBV7-9 to TRBJ2-3, with D perhaps TRBD2 (6 bases). The germline V gene has CDR1 SEHNR and CDR2 FQNEAQ (reference sequence). The CDR3 sequence is 15 residues long. The V gene lost 5 bases and the J gene lost 1 base, with 13 bases spanning the gap. The CDR3 DNA reads TGTGCCAGCAGCCAAGCCGGGAGTGGCACAGATACGCAGTATTTT. Its translation: CASSQAGSGTDTQYF.

This clonotype was observed a handful of times. As DNA, the CDR3 is TGCGCCAGCAGCTTGGTTCAGAGCTCCTACAATGAGCAGTTCTTC. Translated: CASSLVQSSYNEQFF. The chain has TRBV5-1 and TRBJ2-1; D unresolved. The CDR3 length is 15 residues. Trimming shortened V by 0 bases and J by 0 bases, and 7 bases separated the two germline ends. Germline CDR1 is SGHRS and CDR2 is YFSETQ.

The chain is built from TRBV12-3 or TRBV12-4 and TRBJ2-1; TRBD2 aligns across 7 bases. V shed 7 bases, J shed 5 bases, and the junction held 11 bases outside the gene matches. This CDR3 is built from 15 residues. The CDR3 is CASTYTSVVNNEQFF. The DNA of the CDR3 is TGTGCCAGCACCTATACTAGCGTGGTTAACAATGAGCAGTTCTTC.

In this sample, this clonotype turned up a few times. The gene calls are TRBV6-1 and TRBJ2-2; D could derive from TRBD1 or TRBD2 (5 bases each). The V end was cut by 4 bases, the J end by 4 bases, with 13 bases between. CDR1 is MNHNS, CDR2 SASEGT, per germline. The CDR3 covers 15 residues. The CDR3 loop reads CASSAGPYLTGELFF. CDR3 bases: TGTGCCAGCAGTGCGGGACCGTACCTCACCGGGGAGCTGTTTTTT.

The chain combines TRBV7-2 with TRBJ1-5; D ambiguous. The germline V and J ends were trimmed by 3 bases and 0 bases, with 9 bases remaining between them. Germline values: CDR1 SGHTA, CDR2 FQGNSA. The CDR3 consists of 15 residues. The CDR3 reads CASSFQYYSNQPQHF. The CDR3 coding sequence is TGTGCCAGCAGCTTCCAGTATTATAGCAATCAGCCCCAGCATTTT. Full variable domain (missing parts from reference TRBV7-2 and TRBJ1-5): GAGVSQSPSNKVTEKGKDVELRCDPISGHTALYWYRQSLGQGLEFLIYFQGNSAPDKSGLPSDRFSAERTGGSVSTLTIQRTQQEDSAVYLCASSFQYYSNQPQHFGDGTRLSIL.

This clonotype was seen repeatedly, ten times or more. The CDR3 sequence is CASSPGAGKNIQYF. CDR3 nucleotide sequence: TGTGCCAGCTCACCAGGGGCGGGAAAAAACATTCAGTACTTC. The V gene is TRBV18, the J gene TRBJ2-4; a weak D match, TRBD2 (6 bases). CDR1 and CDR2 (germline): KGHSH, LQKENI. Trimming removed 2 bases at V and 4 bases at J, with 9 bases between. This CDR3 comprises 14 residues.

This clonotype was counted at least ten times. The chain employs TRBV5-1 and TRBJ2-1, with a weak D call TRBD2 (7 bases). CDR3 length: 16 amino acids. Trimming removed 4 bases from V and 7 bases from J, with 21 bases in between. Germline CDR1 SGHRS, CDR2 YFSETQ. This chain's CDR3 is CASSLLGGGSGNEQFF. The CDR3 region has the DNA TGCGCCAGCAGCCTCCTGGGGGGCGGGAGTGGGAATGAGCAGTTCTTC.

This clonotype appeared a few times. The CDR3 loop reads CASSYRQAGIGHEKLFF. CDR3 DNA sequence: TGTGCCAGCAGCTACCGACAGGCAGGGATCGGGCATGAAAAACTGTTTTTT. The chain recombines TRBV7-8 with TRBJ1-4, with D tentatively TRBD1 (6 bases). The CDR3 runs 17 residues. The V gene lost 4 bases and the J gene lost 6 bases, with 21 bases spanning the gap. Germline CDR1 and CDR2: SGHVS and FQNEAQ.

This clonotype showed up many times. The gene calls are TRBV20-1 and TRBJ2-7; 7 bases match TRBD2. This CDR3 has 12 residues. V lost 0 bases and J lost 4; bases outside the gene matches: 0. In germline, CDR1 is DFQATT, CDR2 SNEGSKA (reference sequence). CDR3: CSAREREYEQYF. CDR3 coding DNA: TGCAGTGCTAGAGAGCGGGAGTACGAGCAGTACTTC.

The rearrangement joins TRBV6-1 to TRBJ2-6; D may be TRBD1 (5 bases). The CDR3 length is 17 residues. Trimming stripped 1 base from V and 0 bases from J, with 10 bases between. CDR1 is MNHNS, CDR2 SASEGT, per germline. The CDR3 sequence is CASSEVPGFSGANVLTF. The CDR3 DNA follows: TGTGCCAGCAGTGAAGTTCCAGGGTTCTCTGGGGCCAACGTCCTGACTTTC.

This chain connects TRBV10-1 to TRBJ2-7, with 14 bases matching TRBD2. The CDR3 consists of 16 residues. Per germline, CDR1 WNHNN and CDR2 SYGVQD (reference sequence). The V and J ends lost 4 bases and 7 bases, in that order; junction bases with no gene match: 9. The chain's CDR3 is CASSGAGLAGDREQYF. The CDR3 DNA reads as TGCGCCAGCAGTGGAGCGGGACTAGCGGGAGATAGAGAGCAGTACTTC.

This clonotype has at least ten counts. The chain joins TRBV6-2 or TRBV6-3 to TRBJ2-7; 10 bases agree with TRBD1. V shed 6 bases and J 5 bases; nucleotides not matched to a gene: 4. The germline V gene has CDR1 MNHEY and CDR2 SVGEGT. The CDR3 length is 13 residues. The CDR3 nucleotides are TGTGCCAGCAGCGACAGGGGGCTGGACGAGCAGTACTTC. This translates into CASSDRGLDEQYF.